This T cell receptor beta chain came from a study of CD8 T cells in ankylosing spondylitis. Study conclusions and caveats: As reported, disease-linked clones showed significant enrichment in matched ankylosing spondylitis synovial fluid. Peripheral blood samples showed relatively rare disease-linked clones, and these clones were CD8+.

This clonotype showed up just once. The antigen remains unidentified. The ends were cut back, 5 bases at V and 4 bases at J, with 21 bases in the middle. Germline CDR1 reads KGHDR; CDR2 reads SFDVKD. The CDR3 sequence is 17 residues long. A single record per CDR3 protein comes from TCRdb applying MiXCR to the 5' RACE reads. The sample has tens of thousands of distinct CDR3 sequences, around 27% seen once. J is TRBJ2-3 and V is TRBV24-1, with a weak D call TRBD2 (6 bases). The receptor comes from a male donor with ankylosing spondylitis or in good health (not recorded which). Material for sequencing was blood, either unsorted or a sorted T cell fraction (not recorded which). As DNA, the CDR3 is TGTGCCACCAGTGGGCTTTTTGGGGACTTGCTCGCAGATACGCAGTATTTT. Protein sequence: CATSGLFGDLLADTQYF.